Detailed here is one TCR beta chain. The sample's treatment: oral pan-JAK inhibitor, 5-10 mg twice daily. RNA was isolated and reverse transcribed to cDNA, the sequencing template. Data came from immunoSEQ multiplex PCR; TCRdb stores just in-frame clones and leaves some out. The sample contains some 150,000 clones, around four fifths of which appear only once. Trimming shortened V by 2 bases and J by 4 bases, and 14 bases separated the two germline ends. The CDR3 runs to 15 residues. Germline CDR1 is MNHEY and CDR2 is SVGAGI. The sample comes from a study of CD8+ T cells in alopecia areata. Sequencing used CD8+ T cells sorted from blood, obtained at week 4, from a patient treated with tofacitinib. The chain uses TRBV6-5 and TRBJ1-2, with D perhaps TRBD1 (6 bases). The sequence was collected from a human donor with alopecia areata. This chain's CDR3 is CASSYVDSSIYGYTF. Here the CDR3 DNA reads TGTGCCAGCAGTTACGTGGACAGTAGTATCTATGGCTACACCTTC.